Sequencing of this T cell receptor (beta chain) was carried out in a study of beta chain features in type 1 diabetes. Overall study findings and caveats: All four CD4+ subsets of Type 1 diabetes patients contained TCRB CDR3s that were moderately but significantly shorter. Within the patient group, naive, central memory and Treg TCRB repertoires appeared more similar to each other than within healthy donors.

CDR3 size: 14 residues. The ends were cut back, 2 bases at V and 2 bases at J, with 9 bases in the middle. Germline CDR1 is SGHTA and CDR2 is FQGNSA. Sequenced material consisted of expressed TCRB transcripts (all of the isolated RNA was reverse transcribed). The protocol was immunoSEQ multiplex PCR, while the TCRdb copy is restricted to in-frame clones and leaves out a portion. The sample shows about 230,000 clones, roughly 16% of them seen only once. As for this clone: The target antigen is unknown.

Roughly 110 mL of blood, on average, came from one heparinised draw per donor. The receptor comes from a man aged 25 to 45 with type 1 diabetes. Specimen: naive CD4+ T cells from blood. The V call is TRBV7-2, the J call TRBJ2-5; D gene unclear. The CDR3: CASSLSHAQETQYF. CDR3 bases: TGTGCCAGCAGCTTATCACACGCACAAGAGACCCAGTACTTC.